This T cell receptor beta chain is drawn from a study of T cells of healthy individuals. TCRdb reprocessed the 5' RACE reads with MiXCR, giving one entry per CDR3 protein. The sample records 90,000 to 100,000 distinct CDR3 sequences, roughly a sixth being singletons. The CDR3 spans 16 residues. The V segment lost 8 bases and the J segment 6 bases; nucleotides outside the gene matches: 12. Germline CDR1 and CDR2: ENHRY and SYGVKD. Many counts were recorded for this clonotype. This clonotype was sampled from a human donor in good health. The rearrangement uses TRBV10-3 and TRBJ2-3; 12 bases line up with TRBD2. The CDR3 protein is CAIAPLAGGKEDTQYF. The CDR3 coding sequence is TGTGCCATCGCTCCTCTAGCGGGAGGGAAGGAGGATACGCAGTATTTT.